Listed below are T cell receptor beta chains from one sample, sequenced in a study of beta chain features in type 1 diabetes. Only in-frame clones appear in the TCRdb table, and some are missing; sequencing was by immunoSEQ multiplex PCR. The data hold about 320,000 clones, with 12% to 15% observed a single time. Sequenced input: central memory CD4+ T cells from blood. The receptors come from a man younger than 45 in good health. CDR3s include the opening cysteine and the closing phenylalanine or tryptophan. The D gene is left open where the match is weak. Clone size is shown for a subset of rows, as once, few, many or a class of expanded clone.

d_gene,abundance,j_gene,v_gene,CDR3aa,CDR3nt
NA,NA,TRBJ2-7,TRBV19,CASSIQGDDHYEQYF,TGTGCCAGTAGTATACAAGGGGACGACCACTACGAGCAGTACTTC
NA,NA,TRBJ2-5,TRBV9,CASRLGDQETQYF,TGTGCCAGCAGACTGGGGGACCAAGAGACCCAGTACTTC
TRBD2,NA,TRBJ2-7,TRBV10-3,CAIHSGASYEQYF,TGTGCCATCCATAGCGGGGCCTCCTACGAGCAGTACTTC
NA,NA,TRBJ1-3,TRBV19,CATRTVGGNTIYF,TGTGCCACCCGAACCGTGGGCGGAAACACCATATATTTT
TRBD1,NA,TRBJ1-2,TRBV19,CASIVAGGHGYTF,TGTGCCAGTATAGTAGCAGGGGGTCATGGCTACACCTTC
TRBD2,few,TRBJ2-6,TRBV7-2,CASSLVGGGRLPGANVLTF,TGTGCCAGCAGCTTAGTGGGCGGCGGGAGACTCCCTGGGGCCAACGTCCTGACTTTC
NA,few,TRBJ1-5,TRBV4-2,CASRPQRGANQPQHF,TGTGCCAGCCGACCTCAGCGGGGTGCAAATCAGCCCCAGCATTTT
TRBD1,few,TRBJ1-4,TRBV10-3,CAISPGGTGDEKLFF,TGTGCCATCAGCCCTGGGGGAACAGGGGATGAAAAACTGTTTTTT
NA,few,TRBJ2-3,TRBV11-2,CASGPGGLVSDTQYF,TGTGCCAGCGGGCCTGGGGGTTTGGTGTCAGATACGCAGTATTTT
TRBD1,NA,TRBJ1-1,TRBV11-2,CASSMTGPEAFF,TGTGCCAGCAGCATGACAGGGCCTGAAGCTTTCTTT
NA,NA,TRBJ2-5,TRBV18,CASSPRGETQYF,TGTGCCAGCTCACCAAGGGGAGAGACCCAGTACTTC
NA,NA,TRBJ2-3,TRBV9,CASSARSSTDTQYF,TGTGCCAGCAGCGCCCGCAGTAGCACAGATACGCAGTATTTT
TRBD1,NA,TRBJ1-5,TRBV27,CASSPGTGSSNQPQHF,TGTGCCAGCAGTCCAGGGACAGGGTCTAGCAATCAGCCCCAGCATTTT
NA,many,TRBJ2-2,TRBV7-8,CASSSDTGELFF,TGTGCCAGCAGCTCGGACACCGGGGAGCTGTTTTTT
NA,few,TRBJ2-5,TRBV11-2,CASSLQAGASETQYF,TGTGCCAGCAGCTTACAGGCAGGAGCTTCTGAGACCCAGTACTTC
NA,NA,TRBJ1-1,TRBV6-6,CASSPQYATVF,TGTGCCAGCAGTCCCCAATACGCGACGGTCTTT
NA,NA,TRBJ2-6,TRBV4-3,CASSQDAGANVLTF,TGCGCCAGCAGCCAGGACGCTGGGGCCAACGTCCTGACTTTC
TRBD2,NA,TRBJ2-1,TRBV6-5,CASSSDPLAGVNEQFF,TGTGCCAGCAGTTCCGACCCCCTAGCGGGAGTCAATGAGCAGTTCTTC
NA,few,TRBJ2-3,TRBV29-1,CSESRTVTDTQYF,TGCAGCGAGAGCAGGACAGTCACAGATACGCAGTATTTT
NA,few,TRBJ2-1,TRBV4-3,CASSQGGTWSEQFF,TGCGCCAGCAGCCAAGGCGGCACATGGAGTGAGCAGTTCTTC
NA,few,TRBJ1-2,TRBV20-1,CSAGGGGGYTF,TGCAGTGCCGGGGGAGGTGGAGGCTACACCTTC
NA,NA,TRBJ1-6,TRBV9,CASSVGPKSYNSPLHF,TGTGCCAGCAGCGTAGGTCCCAAGTCTTATAATTCACCCCTCCACTTT